One T cell receptor beta chain is described in this entry. Its matching antigen is unknown. This specimen comes from a study of T cell repertoires in cytomegalovirus infection. Findings and caveats of the study: The ex vivo response was dominated by HLA-C-restricted CMV-specific TCR beta clonotypes.

The CDR3 runs 15 residues. V shed 5 bases and J 0 bases; nucleotides not matched to a gene: 6. The germline V gene has CDR1 DFQATT and CDR2 SNEGSKA (reference sequence). TCRdb independently ran MiXCR on the reads; one entry per CDR3 protein. This sample has 680,000 or so distinct CDR3 sequences, with around a third found just once. The material was cultured PBMCs, obtained from culture after CMV antigen stimulation. The rearrangement uses TRBV20-1 and TRBJ2-3, with TRBD2 matching 9 bases. The receptor comes from a human donor in good health (CMV status not recorded). Some clones in this sample may be carry-over from other donors' samples. DNA of the CDR3: TGCAGTGCTTATCATAGCGGGAGAAGCACAGATACGCAGTATTTT. This encodes CSAYHSGRSTDTQYF.